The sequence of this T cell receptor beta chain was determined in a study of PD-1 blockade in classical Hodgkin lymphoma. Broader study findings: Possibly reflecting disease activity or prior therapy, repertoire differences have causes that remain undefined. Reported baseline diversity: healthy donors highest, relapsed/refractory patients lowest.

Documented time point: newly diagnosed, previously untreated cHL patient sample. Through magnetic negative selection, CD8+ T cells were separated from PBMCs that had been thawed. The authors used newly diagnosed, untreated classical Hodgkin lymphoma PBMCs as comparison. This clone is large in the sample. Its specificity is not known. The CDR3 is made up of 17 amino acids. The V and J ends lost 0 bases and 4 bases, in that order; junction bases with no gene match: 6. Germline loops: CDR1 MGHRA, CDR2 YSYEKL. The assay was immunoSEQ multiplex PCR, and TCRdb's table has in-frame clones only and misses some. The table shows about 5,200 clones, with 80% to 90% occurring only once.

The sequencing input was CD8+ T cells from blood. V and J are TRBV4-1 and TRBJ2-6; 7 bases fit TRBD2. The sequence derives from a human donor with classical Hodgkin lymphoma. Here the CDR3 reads CASSQETGGFGANVLTF. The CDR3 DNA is TGCGCCAGCAGCCAAGAAACCGGGGGGTTCGGGGCCAACGTCCTGACTTTC.